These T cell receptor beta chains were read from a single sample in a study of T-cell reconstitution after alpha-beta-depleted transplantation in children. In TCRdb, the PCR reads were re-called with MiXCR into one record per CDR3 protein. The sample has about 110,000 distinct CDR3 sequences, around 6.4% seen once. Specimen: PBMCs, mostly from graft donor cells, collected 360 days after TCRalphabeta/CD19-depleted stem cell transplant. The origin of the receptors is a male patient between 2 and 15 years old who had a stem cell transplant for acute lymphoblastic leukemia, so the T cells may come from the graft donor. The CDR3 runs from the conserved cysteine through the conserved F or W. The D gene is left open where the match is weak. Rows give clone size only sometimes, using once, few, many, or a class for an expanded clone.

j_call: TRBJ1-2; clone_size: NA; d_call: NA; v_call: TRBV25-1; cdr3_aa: CASSESLGYGYTF; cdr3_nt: TGTGCCAGCAGTGAATCATTGGGGTATGGCTACACCTTC
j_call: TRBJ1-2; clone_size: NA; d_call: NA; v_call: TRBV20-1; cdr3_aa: CSARQGGYTF; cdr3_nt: TGCAGTGCTAGACAGGGGGGCTACACCTTC
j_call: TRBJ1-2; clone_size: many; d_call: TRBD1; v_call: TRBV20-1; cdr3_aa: CSAIDRGNYGYTF; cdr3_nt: TGCAGTGCCATAGACAGGGGTAACTATGGCTACACCTTC
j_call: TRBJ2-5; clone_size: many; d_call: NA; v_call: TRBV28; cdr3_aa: CASSSLREAKETQYF; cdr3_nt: TGTGCCAGCAGTTCCCTCAGGGAAGCCAAAGAGACCCAGTACTTC
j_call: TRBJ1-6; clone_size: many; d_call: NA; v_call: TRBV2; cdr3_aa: CASKFTTRQSYNSPLHF; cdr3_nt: TGTGCCAGCAAATTCACAACCAGACAGTCATATAATTCACCCCTCCACTTT
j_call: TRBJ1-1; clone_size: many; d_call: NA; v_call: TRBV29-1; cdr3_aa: CSVGVKTEAFF; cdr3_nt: TGCAGCGTTGGGGTTAAAACTGAAGCTTTCTTT
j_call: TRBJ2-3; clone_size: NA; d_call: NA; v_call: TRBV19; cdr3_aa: CASSFSGTEDTQYF; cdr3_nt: TGTGCCAGTAGTTTTAGCGGGACAGAAGATACGCAGTATTTT
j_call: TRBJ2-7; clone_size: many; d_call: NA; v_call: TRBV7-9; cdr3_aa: CASSPQNSYEQYF; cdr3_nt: TGTGCCAGCAGCCCACAGAATTCCTACGAGCAGTACTTC
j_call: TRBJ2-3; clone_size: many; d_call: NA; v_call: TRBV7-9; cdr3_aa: CASSFGGFSTDTQYF; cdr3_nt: TGTGCCAGCAGCTTTGGGGGTTTTAGCACAGATACGCAGTATTTT
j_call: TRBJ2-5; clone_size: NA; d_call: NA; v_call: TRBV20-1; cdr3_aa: CSARVGEGVGETQYF; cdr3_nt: TGCAGTGCTAGGGTGGGAGAAGGGGTCGGAGAGACCCAGTACTTC
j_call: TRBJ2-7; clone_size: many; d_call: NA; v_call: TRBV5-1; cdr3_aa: CASTVDRPYEQYF; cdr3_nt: TGCGCCAGCACTGTAGACAGGCCCTACGAGCAGTACTTC
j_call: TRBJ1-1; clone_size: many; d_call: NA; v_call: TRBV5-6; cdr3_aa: CASSLPRPAGDSEAFF; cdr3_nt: TGTGCCAGCAGCTTGCCCCGCCCGGCCGGCGACTCTGAAGCTTTCTTT
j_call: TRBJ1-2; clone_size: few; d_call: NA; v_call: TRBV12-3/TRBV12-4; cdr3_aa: CASSLARYSANYGYTF; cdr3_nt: TGTGCCAGCAGTTTAGCTAGGTACAGCGCTAACTATGGCTACACCTTC
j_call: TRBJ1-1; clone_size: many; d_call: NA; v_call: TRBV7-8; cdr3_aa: CASSFGRGNTEAFF; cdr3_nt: TGTGCCAGCAGCTTCGGACGGGGGAACACTGAAGCTTTCTTT
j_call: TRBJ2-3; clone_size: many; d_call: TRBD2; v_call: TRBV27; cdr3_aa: CASSYSGVDTQYF; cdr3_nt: TGTGCCAGCAGTTATAGCGGGGTAGATACGCAGTATTTT
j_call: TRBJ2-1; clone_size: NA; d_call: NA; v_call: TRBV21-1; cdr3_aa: CASSTYPGTSGGAGEQFF; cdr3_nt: TGTGCCAGCAGCACCTACCCCGGGACTAGCGGGGGGGCAGGGGAGCAGTTCTTC
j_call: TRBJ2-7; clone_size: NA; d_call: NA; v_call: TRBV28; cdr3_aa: CASSFGASMNEQYF; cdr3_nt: TGTGCCAGCAGTTTTGGGGCCTCAATGAACGAGCAGTACTTC
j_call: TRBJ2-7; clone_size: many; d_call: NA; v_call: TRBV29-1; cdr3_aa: CSVFKGPYEQYF; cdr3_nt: TGCAGCGTTTTTAAGGGTCCTTACGAGCAGTACTTC
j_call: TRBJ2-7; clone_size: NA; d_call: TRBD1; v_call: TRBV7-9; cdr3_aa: CASSPDRAHEQYF; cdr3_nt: TGTGCCAGCAGCCCGGACAGGGCCCACGAGCAGTACTTC
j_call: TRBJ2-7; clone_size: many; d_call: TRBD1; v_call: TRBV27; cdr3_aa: CASSSGDRGYYEQYF; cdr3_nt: TGTGCCAGCAGTTCTGGGGACAGGGGATACTACGAGCAGTACTTC
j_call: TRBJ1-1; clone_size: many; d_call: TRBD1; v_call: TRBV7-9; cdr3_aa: CASSNPGQEAFF; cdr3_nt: TGTGCCAGCAGCAATCCGGGACAGGAAGCTTTCTTT
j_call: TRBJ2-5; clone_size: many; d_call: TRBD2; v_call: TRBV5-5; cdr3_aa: CASSSLQDGLGEETQYF; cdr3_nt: TGTGCCAGCAGCTCACTTCAGGATGGACTAGGAGAAGAGACCCAGTACTTC
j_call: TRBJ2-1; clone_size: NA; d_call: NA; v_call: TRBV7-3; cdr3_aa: CASSPLGPGDEQFF; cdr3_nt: TGTGCCAGCAGCCCGCTCGGTCCAGGGGATGAGCAGTTCTTC
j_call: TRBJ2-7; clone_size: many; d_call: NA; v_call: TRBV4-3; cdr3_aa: CASSQEDSLDEQYF; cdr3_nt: TGCGCCAGCAGCCAAGAGGATAGCTTGGACGAGCAGTACTTC
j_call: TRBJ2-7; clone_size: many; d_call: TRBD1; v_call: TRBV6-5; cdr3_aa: CASSYSGQGVYEQYF; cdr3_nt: TGTGCCAGCAGTTACTCGGGACAGGGAGTCTACGAGCAGTACTTC
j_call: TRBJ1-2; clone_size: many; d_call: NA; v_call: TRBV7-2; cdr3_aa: CASSPKGAGYTF; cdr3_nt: TGTGCCAGCAGCCCTAAGGGAGCTGGCTACACCTTC
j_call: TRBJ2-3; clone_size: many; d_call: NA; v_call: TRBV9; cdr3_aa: CASSVVGRGTDTQYF; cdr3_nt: TGTGCCAGCAGCGTAGTGGGAAGGGGAACAGATACGCAGTATTTT
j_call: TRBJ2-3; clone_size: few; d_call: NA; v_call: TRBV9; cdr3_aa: CASSVDPDPLGADTQYF; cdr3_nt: TGTGCCAGCAGCGTAGATCCGGATCCCTTAGGGGCAGATACGCAGTATTTT
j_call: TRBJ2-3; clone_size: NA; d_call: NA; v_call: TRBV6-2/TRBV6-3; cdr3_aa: CATRGGTTSPLDTQYF; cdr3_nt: TGTGCCACCAGGGGAGGGACAACTTCTCCCCTAGATACGCAGTATTTT
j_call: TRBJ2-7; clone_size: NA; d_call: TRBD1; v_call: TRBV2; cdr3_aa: CATRRPGQGSYEQYF; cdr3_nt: TGTGCCACAAGACGACCGGGACAGGGGTCCTACGAGCAGTACTTC
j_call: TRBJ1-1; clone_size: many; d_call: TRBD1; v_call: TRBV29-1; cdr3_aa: CSAFRQGHTEAFF; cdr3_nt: TGCAGCGCCTTTCGACAGGGTCACACTGAAGCTTTCTTT
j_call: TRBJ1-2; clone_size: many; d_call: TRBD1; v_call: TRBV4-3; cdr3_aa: CASSVDRAYGYTF; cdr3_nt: TGCGCCAGCAGCGTAGACAGGGCCTATGGCTACACCTTC
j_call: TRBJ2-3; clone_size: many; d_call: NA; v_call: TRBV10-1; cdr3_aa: CASSEGWSDTQYF; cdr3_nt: TGCGCCAGCAGTGAGGGCTGGTCAGATACGCAGTATTTT
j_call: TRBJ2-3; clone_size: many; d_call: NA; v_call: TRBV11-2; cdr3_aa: CASSLRLKREGGPTDTQYF; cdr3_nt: TGTGCCAGCAGCTTAAGACTAAAGCGGGAAGGGGGACCCACAGATACGCAGTATTTT
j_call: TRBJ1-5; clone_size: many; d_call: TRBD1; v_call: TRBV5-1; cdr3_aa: CASRLGPRQGGNQPQHF; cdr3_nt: TGCGCCAGCCGATTAGGGCCCCGACAGGGGGGCAATCAGCCCCAGCATTTT
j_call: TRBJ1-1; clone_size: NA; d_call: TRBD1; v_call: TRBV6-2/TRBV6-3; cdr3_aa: CASKTGPNTEAFF; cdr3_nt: TGTGCCAGCAAGACAGGGCCGAACACTGAAGCTTTCTTT
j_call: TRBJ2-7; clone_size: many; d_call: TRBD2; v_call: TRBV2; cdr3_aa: CASSIEYETSGRVTLTYEQYF; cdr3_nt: TGTGCCAGCAGTATCGAGTACGAGACTAGCGGGAGGGTAACTCTGACCTACGAGCAGTACTTC
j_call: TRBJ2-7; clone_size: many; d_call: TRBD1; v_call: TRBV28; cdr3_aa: CASSPDRGEKYF; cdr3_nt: TGTGCCAGCAGCCCCGACAGGGGAGAAAAGTACTTC
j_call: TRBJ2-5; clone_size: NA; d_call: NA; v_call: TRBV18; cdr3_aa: CASSFAGLALQETQYF; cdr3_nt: TGTGCCAGCTCCTTTGCGGGGTTGGCCCTACAAGAGACCCAGTACTTC
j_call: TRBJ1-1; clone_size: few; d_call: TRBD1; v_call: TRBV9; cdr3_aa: CASSVSIDRGNTEAFF; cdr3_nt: TGTGCCAGCAGCGTCTCCATCGACAGGGGAAACACTGAAGCTTTCTTT
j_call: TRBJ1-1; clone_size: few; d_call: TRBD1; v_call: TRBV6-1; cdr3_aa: CASSIDRGGGTEAFF; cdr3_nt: TGTGCCAGCAGTATAGACAGGGGCGGGGGCACTGAAGCTTTCTTT
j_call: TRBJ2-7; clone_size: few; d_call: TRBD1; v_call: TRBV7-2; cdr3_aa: CASSLARRGLSLGEQYF; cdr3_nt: TGTGCCAGCAGCTTAGCGCGTAGGGGGCTCTCATTGGGTGAGCAGTACTTC